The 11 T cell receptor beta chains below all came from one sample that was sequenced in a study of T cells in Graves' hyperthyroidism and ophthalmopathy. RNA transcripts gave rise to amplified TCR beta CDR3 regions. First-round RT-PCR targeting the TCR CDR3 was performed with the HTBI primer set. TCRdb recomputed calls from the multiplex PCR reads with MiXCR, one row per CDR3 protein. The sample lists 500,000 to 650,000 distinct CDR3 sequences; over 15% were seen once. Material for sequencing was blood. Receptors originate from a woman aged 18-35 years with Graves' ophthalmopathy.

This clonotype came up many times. The CDR3 DNA sequence: TGCAGTGTAAGGACTAGCGGGAGGGGAGCCTACGAGCAGTACTTC. This gives the protein CSVRTSGRGAYEQYF. V is TRBV20-1 and J is TRBJ2-7; TRBD2 matches 15 bases. Unmatched junction bases numbered 6, after V lost 7 bases and J lost 2 bases. This CDR3 comprises 15 residues. Germline CDR1 and CDR2: DFQATT and SNEGSKA (reference sequence).

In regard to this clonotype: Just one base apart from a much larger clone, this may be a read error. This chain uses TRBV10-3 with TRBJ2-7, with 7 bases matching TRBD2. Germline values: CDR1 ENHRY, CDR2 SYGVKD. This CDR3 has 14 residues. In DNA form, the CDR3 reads TGTGCCATCGGGGCGACGGGGGGTGCCTACGAGCAGCACTTC. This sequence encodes CAIGATGGAYEQHF.

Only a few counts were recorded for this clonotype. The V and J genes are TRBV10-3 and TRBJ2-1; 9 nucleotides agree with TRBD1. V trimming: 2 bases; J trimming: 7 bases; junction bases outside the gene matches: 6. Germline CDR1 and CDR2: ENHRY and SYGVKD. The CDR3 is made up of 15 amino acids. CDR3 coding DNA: TGTGCCATCAGTGAGGTTTGGACAGGGGATAATGAGCAGTTCTTC. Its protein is CAISEVWTGDNEQFF.

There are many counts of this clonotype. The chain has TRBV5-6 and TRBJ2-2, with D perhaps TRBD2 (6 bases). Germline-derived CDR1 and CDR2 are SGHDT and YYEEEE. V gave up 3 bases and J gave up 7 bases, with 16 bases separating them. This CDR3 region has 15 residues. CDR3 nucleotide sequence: TGTGCCAGCAGCTCCCGACCTTGGGGGGACGGGGAGCTGTTTTTT. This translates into CASSSRPWGDGELFF.

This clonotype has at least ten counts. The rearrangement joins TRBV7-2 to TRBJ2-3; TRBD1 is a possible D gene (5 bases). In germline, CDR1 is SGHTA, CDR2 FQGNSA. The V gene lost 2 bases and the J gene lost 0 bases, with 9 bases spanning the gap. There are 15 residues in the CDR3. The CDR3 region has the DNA TGTGCCAGCAGCTTATATAGGGGCAGCACAGATACGCAGTATTTT. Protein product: CASSLYRGSTDTQYF.

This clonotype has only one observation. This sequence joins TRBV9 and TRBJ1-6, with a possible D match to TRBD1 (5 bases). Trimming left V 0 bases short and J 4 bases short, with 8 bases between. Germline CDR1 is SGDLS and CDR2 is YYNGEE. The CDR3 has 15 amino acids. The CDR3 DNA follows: TGTGCCAGCAGCGTAGGGGGACGGTATAATTCACCCCTCCACTTT. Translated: CASSVGGRYNSPLHF.

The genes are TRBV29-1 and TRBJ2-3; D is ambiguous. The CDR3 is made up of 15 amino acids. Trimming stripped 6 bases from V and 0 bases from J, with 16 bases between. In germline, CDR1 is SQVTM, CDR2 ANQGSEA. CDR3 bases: TGCAGCGTCCTCGGCGCGACACCAAGCACAGATACGCAGTATTTT. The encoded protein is CSVLGATPSTDTQYF.

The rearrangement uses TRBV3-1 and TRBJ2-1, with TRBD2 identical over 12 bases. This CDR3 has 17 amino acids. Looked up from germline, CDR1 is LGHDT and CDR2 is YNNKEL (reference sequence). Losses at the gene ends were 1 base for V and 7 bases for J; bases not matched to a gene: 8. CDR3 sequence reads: CASSQALAGGKNNEQFF. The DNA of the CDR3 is TGTGCCAGCAGCCAAGCACTAGCGGGAGGTAAGAATAATGAGCAGTTCTTC.

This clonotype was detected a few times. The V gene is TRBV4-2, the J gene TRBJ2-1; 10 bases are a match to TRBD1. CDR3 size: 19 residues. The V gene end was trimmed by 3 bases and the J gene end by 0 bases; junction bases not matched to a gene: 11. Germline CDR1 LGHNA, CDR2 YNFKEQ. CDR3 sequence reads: CASSQSRDRGLSSYNEQFF. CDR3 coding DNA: TGTGCCAGCAGCCAGTCCCGGGACAGGGGACTAAGCTCCTACAATGAGCAGTTCTTC.

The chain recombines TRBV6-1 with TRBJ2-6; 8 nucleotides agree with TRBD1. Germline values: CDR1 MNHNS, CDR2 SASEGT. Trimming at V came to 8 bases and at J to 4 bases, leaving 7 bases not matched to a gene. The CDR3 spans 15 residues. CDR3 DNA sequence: TGTGCCAGCGCCGGACAGGGTGCGGGGGCCAACGTCCTGACTTTC. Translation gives CASAGQGAGANVLTF.

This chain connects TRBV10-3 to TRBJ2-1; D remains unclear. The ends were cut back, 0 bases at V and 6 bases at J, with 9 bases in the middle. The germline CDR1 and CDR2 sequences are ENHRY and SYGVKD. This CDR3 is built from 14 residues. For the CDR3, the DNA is TGTGCCATCAGTGAGTCTTCCTCTTTCAATGAGCAGTTCTTC. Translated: CAISESSSFNEQFF.